Shown below are 21 T cell receptor beta chains from a single sample sequenced in a study of blood T cell repertoires in COVID-19. Using immunoSEQ multiplex PCR, the repertoire was profiled, and TCRdb retains in-frame clones only, with some absent. The sample includes hundreds of thousands of clones, roughly 88% seen only once; the top ten take approximately 1.3%. The sample was PBMCs or T cells enriched from blood (not recorded which). The receptors shown here come from a woman between 18 and 30 years old who had been exposed to COVID-19.

The V call is TRBV27, the J call TRBJ2-1, with 8 nucleotides matching TRBD2. The ends lost 3 bases at V and 3 bases at J; junction bases unmatched: 10. The CDR3 has 17 residues. Germline CDR1 MNHEY, CDR2 SMNVEV (reference sequence). The CDR3 protein is CASSFRRGGPRYNEQFF. The CDR3, as DNA: TGTGCCAGCAGTTTCCGCCGGGGGGGGCCCCGCTACAATGAGCAGTTCTTC.

The chain has TRBV7-9 and TRBJ1-5; TRBD1 matches 10 bases. The CDR3 extends over 14 amino acids. Germline assignment: CDR1 SEHNR and CDR2 FQNEAQ (reference sequence). V gave up 5 bases and J gave up 5 bases; unmatched junction bases: 3. The CDR3 region is CASSPDRGDQPQHF. CDR3 sequence (DNA): TGTGCCAGCAGCCCGGACAGGGGGGATCAGCCCCAGCATTTT. The full variable domain, in which reference TRBV7-9 and TRBJ1-5 provide the parts outside the CDR3, is DTGVSQNPRHKITKRGQNVTFRCDPISEHNRLYWYRQTLGQGPEFLTYFQNEAQLEKSRLLSDRFSAERPKGSFSTLEIQRTEQGDSAMYLCASSPDRGDQPQHFGDGTRLSIL.

This chain joins TRBV28 and TRBJ1-5, with 8 positions matching TRBD1. There are 15 residues in the CDR3. V lost 2 bases and J lost 1; bases outside the gene matches: 1. Germline CDR1 is MDHEN and CDR2 is SYDVKM. The CDR3: CASSLDRGSNQPQHF. The CDR3 bases are TGTGCCAGCAGTTTAGACAGGGGAAGCAATCAGCCCCAGCATTTT. The complete variable domain, with remaining parts taken from reference TRBV28 and TRBJ1-5, reads DVKVTQSSRYLVKRTGEKVFLECVQDMDHENMFWYRQDPGLGLRLIYFSYDVKMKEKGDIPEGYSVSREKKERFSLILESASTNQTSMYLCASSLDRGSNQPQHFGDGTRLSIL.

The V and J genes are TRBV30 and TRBJ2-5; D remains unclear. Trimming removed 1 base from V and 2 bases from J, with 23 bases in between. This CDR3 is 18 amino acids long. The germline CDR1 and CDR2 sequences are GTSNPN and SVGIG (reference sequence). The CDR3 spells CAWSAGGLGGAGQETQYF. DNA of the CDR3: TGTGCCTGGAGTGCGGGTGGGTTGGGTGGCGCCGGACAAGAGACCCAGTACTTC.

The genes are TRBV4-3 and TRBJ2-1, with 8 bases identical to TRBD2. Unmatched junction bases numbered 2, after V lost 0 bases and J lost 7 bases. This CDR3 comprises 14 residues. The germline CDR1 and CDR2 sequences are LGHNA and YSLEER. The CDR3 DNA is TGCGCCAGCAGCCAAGAGACGGGGGGGAATGAGCAGTTCTTC. Translating gives CASSQETGGNEQFF.

The V and J genes are TRBV11-2 and TRBJ2-7; 7 bases align to TRBD1. The CDR3 has 16 amino acids. Germline V gene sequence: CDR1 SGHAT, CDR2 FQNNGV. V shed 2 bases, J shed 0 bases, and the junction held 7 bases outside the gene matches. CDR3 sequence reads: CASSLQTGPSSYEQYF. DNA for the CDR3: TGTGCCAGCAGCTTACAGACAGGGCCCAGCTCCTACGAGCAGTACTTC. Full variable domain (missing parts from reference TRBV11-2 and TRBJ2-7): EAGVAQSPRYKIIEKRQSVAFWCNPISGHATLYWYQQILGQGPKLLIQFQNNGVVDDSQLPKDRFSAERLKGVDSTLKIQPAKLEDSAVYLCASSLQTGPSSYEQYFGPGTRLTVT.

With regard to this clone: This may stem from a read error, because a much larger clone lies one nucleotide away. The same CDR3 also results from other DNA sequences found in this sample. The chain recombines TRBV27 with TRBJ2-7; 9 nucleotides match TRBD2. Germline V gene sequence: CDR1 MNHEY, CDR2 SMNVEV (reference sequence). V gave up 6 bases and J gave up 0 bases; unmatched junction bases: 3. The CDR3 length is 14 residues. The CDR3 here is CASRLAGSSYEQYF. CDR3 bases: TGTGCCAGCAGGCTAGCGGGGAGCTCCTACGAGCAGTACTTC.

The chain employs TRBV3-1 (or the pseudogene TRBV3-2) and TRBJ2-5; 9 bases match TRBD1. J was trimmed by 2 bases and V by 8 bases; bases with no gene match: 3. Per germline, CDR1 LGHDT and CDR2 YNNKEL (reference sequence). The CDR3 is 13 residues long. The CDR3 sequence: CASRQGGQETQYF. DNA of the CDR3: TGTGCCAGCCGACAGGGGGGACAAGAGACCCAGTACTTC.

V and J are TRBV9 and TRBJ1-4; D remains ambiguous. V was shortened by 0 bases and J by 4 bases, with 4 bases between the two germline ends. The germline V gene has CDR1 SGDLS and CDR2 YYNGEE. CDR3 length: 13 residues. CDR3 nucleotide sequence: TGTGCCAGCAGCGTAGCCAGTAATGAAAAACTGTTTTTT. Translated, it gives CASSVASNEKLFF.

The chain is built from TRBV18 and TRBJ1-1; 8 bases agree with TRBD1. V was clipped by 4 bases and J by 2 bases; unmatched bases: 3. CDR3 length equals 14 residues. Germline lookup yields CDR1 KGHSH and CDR2 LQKENI. The CDR3 DNA sequence: TGTGCCAGCTCACGGGACAGGCCCAACACTGAAGCTTTCTTT. Its translation: CASSRDRPNTEAFF. Drawing the rest from reference TRBV18 and TRBJ1-1, the complete variable domain is NAGVMQNPRHLVRRRGQEARLRCSPMKGHSHVYWYRQLPEEGLKFMVYLQKENIIDESGMPKERFSAEFPKEGPSILRIQQVVRGDSAAYFCASSRDRPNTEAFFGQGTRLTVV.

The genes are TRBV5-1 and TRBJ1-2; a weak D match, TRBD1 (6 bases). CDR1 is SGHRS, CDR2 YFSETQ, per germline. The CDR3 runs 14 residues. With 4 bases removed from V and 4 bases from J, the gap between germline ends came to 14 bases. CDR3 coding DNA: TGCGCCAGCAGCACAACAACAGGGATCTATGGCTACACCTTC. As protein: CASSTTTGIYGYTF.

This chain uses TRBV19 with TRBJ1-5; D unresolved. Germline lookup yields CDR1 LNHDA and CDR2 SQIVND (reference sequence). This CDR3 is 14 amino acids long. V was cut by 7 bases and J by 6 bases, with 16 bases left in between. Written as DNA, the CDR3 is TGTGCCAGTACCATACGTGGCAGTCCTCAGCCCCAGCATTTT. This sequence encodes CASTIRGSPQPQHF.

With respect to this clone: At one boundary the junction diverges from the germline segment, which might be a read error. The gene calls are TRBV6-1 and TRBJ1-5; 7 positions match TRBD1. Looked up from germline, CDR1 is MNHNS and CDR2 is SASEGT. The CDR3 length is 15 residues. The CDR3 spells CASGDRAWGNQPQHF. Written as DNA, the CDR3 is TGTGCCAGCGGTGACAGGGCGTGGGGCAATCAGCCCCAGCATTTT.

This rearrangement joins TRBV12-3 or TRBV12-4 to TRBJ1-1; D not resolved. Between the trimmed V and J ends, which lost 3 bases and 4 bases, there was a span of 6 bases. The CDR3 is 12 residues long. This CDR3 is CASSLTGTEAFF. Here the CDR3 DNA reads TGTGCCAGCAGTTTGACGGGCACTGAAGCTTTCTTT.

The chain combines TRBV19 with TRBJ2-1; D is ambiguous. The germline V and J ends were trimmed by 3 bases and 9 bases, with 12 bases remaining between them. The CDR3 sequence is 13 residues long. CDR1 LNHDA and CDR2 SQIVND come from the germline V gene (reference sequence). In DNA form, the CDR3 reads TGTGCCAGTAGTATGTTGGGTGCGGCTGAGCAGTTCTTC. It yields the protein CASSMLGAAEQFF.

This chain links TRBV7-2 with TRBJ1-1; D remains ambiguous. The CDR3 consists of 14 residues. V was clipped by 3 bases and J by 1 base, with 9 bases between them. Germline assignment: CDR1 SGHTA and CDR2 FQGNSA. The CDR3 DNA reads as TGTGCCAGCAGCTTCTCCGGGAAGAACACTGAAGCTTTCTTT. Translation gives CASSFSGKNTEAFF.

The count of this clone is one. The CDR3 loop reads CASSVEGQGTGGYTF. The DNA for the CDR3 is TGTGCCAGCAGCGTAGAGGGACAGGGGACAGGGGGCTACACCTTC. This chain connects TRBV9 to TRBJ1-2, with TRBD1 matching over 10 bases. Germline loops: CDR1 SGDLS, CDR2 YYNGEE. The trim removed 0 bases at V and 8 bases at J, leaving 7 bases unmatched. This CDR3 is 15 amino acids long.

This chain joins TRBV2 and TRBJ1-6; D possibly corresponds to TRBD1 (6 bases). Per the germline V gene, CDR1 is SNHLY and CDR2 is FYNNEI. V lost 5 bases and J 0 bases, leaving 11 bases between the germline ends. The CDR3 runs 16 residues. CDR3 sequence reads: CASSSGTSSYNSPLHF. As DNA, the CDR3 is TGTGCCAGCAGTTCCGGGACAAGCTCCTATAATTCACCCCTCCACTTT.

The chain links TRBV19 to TRBJ2-7; no definite D call. The length of the CDR3 is 12 residues. Germline assignment: CDR1 LNHDA and CDR2 SQIVND (reference sequence). V gave up 5 bases and J gave up 1 base, with 6 bases separating them. CDR3 residues: CASSQQSYEQYF. The CDR3 DNA reads as TGTGCCAGTAGTCAACAGTCCTACGAGCAGTACTTC.

The chain employs TRBV4-3 and TRBJ2-7, with D perhaps TRBD2 (5 bases). V shed 4 bases and J shed 2 bases, with 18 bases lying between them. The germline gives CDR1 LGHNA, CDR2 YSLEER. The CDR3 covers 16 residues. The CDR3 nucleotides read TGCGCCAGCAGCCTTCGACTGGACTCCAACCCCTACGAGCAGTACTTC. It codes for CASSLRLDSNPYEQYF.

This clone was detected a few times. This chain joins TRBV9 and TRBJ2-5, with D tentatively TRBD1 (6 bases). CDR3 length: 16 amino acids. V was clipped by 0 bases and J by 4 bases, with 16 bases between them. Per the germline V gene, CDR1 is SGDLS and CDR2 is YYNGEE. CDR3 sequence: CASSVAGTPQGETQYF. The CDR3 DNA is TGTGCCAGCAGCGTAGCTGGGACACCCCAGGGAGAGACCCAGTACTTC.